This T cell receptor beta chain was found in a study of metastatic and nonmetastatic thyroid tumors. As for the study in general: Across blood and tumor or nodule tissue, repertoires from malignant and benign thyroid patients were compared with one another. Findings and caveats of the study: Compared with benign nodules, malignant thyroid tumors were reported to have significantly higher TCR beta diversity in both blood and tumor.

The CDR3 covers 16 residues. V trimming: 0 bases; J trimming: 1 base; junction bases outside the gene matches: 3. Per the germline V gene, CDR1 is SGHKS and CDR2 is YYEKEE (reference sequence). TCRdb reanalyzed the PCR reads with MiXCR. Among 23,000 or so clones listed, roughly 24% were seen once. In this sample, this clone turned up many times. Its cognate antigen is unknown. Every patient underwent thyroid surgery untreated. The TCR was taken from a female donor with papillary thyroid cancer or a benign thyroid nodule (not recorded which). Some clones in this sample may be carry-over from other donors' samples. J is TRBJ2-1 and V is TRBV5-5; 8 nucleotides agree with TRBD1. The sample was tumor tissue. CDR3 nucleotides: TGTGCCAGCAGCTTGGTCGGACAGGGATCCTACAATGAGCAGTTCTTC. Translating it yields CASSLVGQGSYNEQFF.